This T cell receptor beta chain was captured by sequencing in a study of shared clonotypes between healthy human individuals. Overall study results and limits: Shared clonotypes across all four donors exceeded non-shared ones in generation probability. Estimated richness was generally greater in naive than memory subsets. Expectations were that clonotype sharing among donors would be affected by sequencing depth.

As for this clone: No antigen is known for it.

Some clones are missing from TCRdb's copy, which holds only in-frame ones; the method was immunoSEQ multiplex PCR. Among approximately 2.4 million clones listed, about 94% were seen once. Trimming pared 4 bases from V and 2 bases from J, leaving 21 bases between. This CDR3 region has 16 residues. Germline assignment: CDR1 GTSNPN and CDR2 SVGIG (reference sequence). The clonotype comes from a man aged 18 to 29 in good health. Sequenced input: naive CD4+ T cells sorted from blood. As to subset: CD45RA+ positively selected. The chain joins TRBV30 to TRBJ2-7; D is perhaps TRBD1 (5 bases). CDR3 in DNA: TGTGCCTGGACAGAAGGTCCCCGGGCAGGGACCTACGAGCAGTACTTC. Translation gives CAWTEGPRAGTYEQYF.